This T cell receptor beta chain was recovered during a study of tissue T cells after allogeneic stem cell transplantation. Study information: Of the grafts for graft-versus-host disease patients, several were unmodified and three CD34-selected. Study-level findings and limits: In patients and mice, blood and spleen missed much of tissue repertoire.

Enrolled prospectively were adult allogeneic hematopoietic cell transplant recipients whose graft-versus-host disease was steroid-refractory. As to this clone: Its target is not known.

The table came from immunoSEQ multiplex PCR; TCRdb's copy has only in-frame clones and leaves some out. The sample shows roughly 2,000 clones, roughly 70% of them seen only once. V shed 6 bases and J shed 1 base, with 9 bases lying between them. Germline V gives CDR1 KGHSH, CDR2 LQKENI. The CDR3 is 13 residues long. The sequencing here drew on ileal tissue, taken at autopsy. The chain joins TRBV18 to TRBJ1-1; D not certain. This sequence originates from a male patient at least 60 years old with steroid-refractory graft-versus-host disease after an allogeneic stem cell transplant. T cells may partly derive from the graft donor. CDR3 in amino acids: CASSIAANTEAFF. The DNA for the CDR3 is TGTGCCAGCTCTATAGCCGCGAACACTGAAGCTTTCTTT.